The sequence of this T cell receptor (beta chain) was determined in a study of T cells in Graves' hyperthyroidism and ophthalmopathy. Subjects with ophthalmopathy showed a Clinical Activity Score no lower than 3, a NOSPECS grade no lower than 4, and a duration shorter than 3 months. RNA transcripts served as the template for amplifying TCR beta CDR3 regions. HTBI primers drove first-round RT-PCR of the TCR CDR3. TCRdb recomputed calls from the multiplex PCR reads with MiXCR, one row per CDR3 protein. The sample consists of about 270,000 distinct CDR3 sequences, about 20% of them appearing once. From germline, CDR1 is DFQATT and CDR2 SNEGSKA (reference sequence). The CDR3 totals 15 residues. V lost 6 bases and J lost 7; bases outside the gene matches: 11.

This chain links TRBV20-1 with TRBJ2-3; TRBD2 aligns across 12 bases. Material for sequencing was blood. This TCR came from a man between 25 and 39 years old with Graves' ophthalmopathy. The CDR3 sequence: CSALRLAGDLYTQYF. DNA of the CDR3: TGCAGTGCCCTGCGACTAGCGGGAGATCTATATACGCAGTATTTT.